This T cell receptor beta chain originates from a study of blood T cell repertoires in COVID-19. TCRdb's copy holds only in-frame clones and misses some; the assay was immunoSEQ multiplex PCR. The profile covers about 270,000 clones, with approximately 82% appearing a single time and 3.1% taken by the ten largest. CDR3 size: 16 residues. CDR1 and CDR2 (germline): MNHEY, SVGEGT. V lost 2 bases, J lost 2 bases, and 14 bases lay in between. The sample consisted of peripheral blood. This sequence originates from a woman younger than 35 with acute or convalescent COVID-19. V gene TRBV6-2 or TRBV6-3 combines with J gene TRBJ2-3; D uncertain. CDR3 amino acids: CASSYAAQVTTDTQYF. The CDR3 DNA is TGTGCCAGCAGTTACGCGGCACAAGTAACCACAGATACGCAGTATTTT.